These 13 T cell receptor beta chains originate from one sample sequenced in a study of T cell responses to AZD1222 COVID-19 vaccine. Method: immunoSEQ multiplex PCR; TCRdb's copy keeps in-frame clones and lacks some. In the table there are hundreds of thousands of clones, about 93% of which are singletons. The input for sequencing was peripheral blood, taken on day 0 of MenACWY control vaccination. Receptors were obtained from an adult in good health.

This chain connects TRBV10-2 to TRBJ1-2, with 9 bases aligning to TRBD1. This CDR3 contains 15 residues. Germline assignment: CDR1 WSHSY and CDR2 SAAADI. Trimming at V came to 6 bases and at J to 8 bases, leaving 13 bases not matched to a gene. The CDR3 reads CASSEVVQGAEGYTF. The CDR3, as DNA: TGCGCCAGCAGCGAAGTTGTACAGGGGGCAGAAGGCTACACCTTC.

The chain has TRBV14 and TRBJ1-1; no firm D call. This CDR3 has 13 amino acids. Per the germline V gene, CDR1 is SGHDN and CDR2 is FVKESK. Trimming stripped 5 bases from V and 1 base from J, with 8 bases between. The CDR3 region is CASSSYRNTEAFF. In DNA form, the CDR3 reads TGTGCCAGCAGCTCGTACAGGAACACTGAAGCTTTCTTT.

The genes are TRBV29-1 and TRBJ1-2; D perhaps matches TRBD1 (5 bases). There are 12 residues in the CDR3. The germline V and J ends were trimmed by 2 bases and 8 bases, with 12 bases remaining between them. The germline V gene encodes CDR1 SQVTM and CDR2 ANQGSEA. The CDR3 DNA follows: TGCAGCGTTGAAAAGGGGTCAGGAGGCTACACCTTC. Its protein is CSVEKGSGGYTF.

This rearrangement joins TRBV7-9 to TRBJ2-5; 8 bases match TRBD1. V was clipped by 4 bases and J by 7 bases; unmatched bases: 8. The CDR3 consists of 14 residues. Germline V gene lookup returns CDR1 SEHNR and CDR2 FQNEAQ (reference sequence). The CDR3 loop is CASSSGQGSGTQYF. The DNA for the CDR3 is TGTGCCAGCAGCTCAGGACAGGGTTCGGGGACCCAGTACTTC.

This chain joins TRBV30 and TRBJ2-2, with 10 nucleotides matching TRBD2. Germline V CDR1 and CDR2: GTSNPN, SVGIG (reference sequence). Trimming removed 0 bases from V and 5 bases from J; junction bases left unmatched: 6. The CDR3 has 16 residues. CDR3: CAWSVRLAGDTGELFF. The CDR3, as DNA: TGTGCCTGGAGTGTACGGCTAGCGGGGGATACCGGGGAGCTGTTTTTT.

The CDR3 coding sequence is TGCGCCAGCAGCTCCGCCGACGGAGTCTACGAGCAGTACTTC. This encodes CASSSADGVYEQYF. The J gene is TRBJ2-7, the V gene TRBV5-1; no reliable D call. V lost 3 bases, J lost 3 bases, and 13 bases lay in between. Germline CDR1 and CDR2: SGHRS and YFSETQ. The CDR3 is made up of 14 amino acids.

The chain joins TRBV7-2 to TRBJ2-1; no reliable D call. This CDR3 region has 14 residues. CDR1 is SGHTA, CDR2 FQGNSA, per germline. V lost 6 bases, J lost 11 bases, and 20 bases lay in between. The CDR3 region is CASSQEWSGLKQFF. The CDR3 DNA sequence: TGTGCCAGCAGTCAAGAGTGGTCAGGCCTAAAGCAGTTCTTC.

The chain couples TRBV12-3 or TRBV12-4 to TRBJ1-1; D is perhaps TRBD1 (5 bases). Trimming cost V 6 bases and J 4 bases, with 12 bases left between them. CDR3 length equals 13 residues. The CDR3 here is CASRHSGGTEAFF. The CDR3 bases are TGTGCCAGCAGACACTCTGGGGGCACTGAAGCTTTCTTT.

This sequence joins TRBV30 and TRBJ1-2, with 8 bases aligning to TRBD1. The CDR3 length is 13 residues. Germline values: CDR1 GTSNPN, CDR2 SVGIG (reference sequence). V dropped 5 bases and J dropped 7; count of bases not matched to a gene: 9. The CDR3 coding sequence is TGTGCCTGGTCATACAGGGGGGGCGGTGGCTACACCTTC. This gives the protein CAWSYRGGGGYTF.

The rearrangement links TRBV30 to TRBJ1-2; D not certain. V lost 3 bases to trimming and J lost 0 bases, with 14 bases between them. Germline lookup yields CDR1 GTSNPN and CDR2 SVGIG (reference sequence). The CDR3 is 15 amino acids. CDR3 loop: CAWRRPFTTNYGYTF. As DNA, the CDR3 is TGTGCCTGGAGACGACCATTCACCACTAACTATGGCTACACCTTC.

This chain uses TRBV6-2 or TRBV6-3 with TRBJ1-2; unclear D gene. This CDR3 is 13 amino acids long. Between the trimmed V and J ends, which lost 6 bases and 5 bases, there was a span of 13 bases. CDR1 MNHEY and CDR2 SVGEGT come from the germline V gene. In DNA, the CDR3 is TGTGCCAGCAGCCTCCTAGTTGGGTATGGCTACACCTTC. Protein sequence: CASSLLVGYGYTF.

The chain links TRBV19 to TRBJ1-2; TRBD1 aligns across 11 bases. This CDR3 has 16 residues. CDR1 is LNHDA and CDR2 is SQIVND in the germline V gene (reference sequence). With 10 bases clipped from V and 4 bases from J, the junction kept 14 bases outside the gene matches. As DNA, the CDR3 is TGTGCCACATATCGGGGACAGGGGGTTCGCAGCTATGGCTACACCTTC. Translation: CATYRGQGVRSYGYTF.

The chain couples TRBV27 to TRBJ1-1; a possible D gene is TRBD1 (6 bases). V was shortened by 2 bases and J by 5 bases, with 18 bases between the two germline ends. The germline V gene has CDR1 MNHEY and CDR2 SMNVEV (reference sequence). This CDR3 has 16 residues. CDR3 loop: CASSLTGARSVTEAFF. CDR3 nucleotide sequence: TGTGCCAGCAGTTTAACGGGGGCGCGTTCAGTAACTGAAGCTTTCTTT.